This TCR beta chain was recovered during a study of persistence of HIV-infected CD4 T cells. About the research overall: The sample holds CD4+ T cells responsive to CMV or HIV-1 Gag. Two participants gave one leukapheresis sample; others gave up to roughly 180 mL blood repeatedly.

The CDR3 contains 17 residues. Overlapping HIV-1 Gag 15-mer peptides at 0.8 to 1 ug per peptide per mL were used. CD40L-negative CD69-negative CD45RO-high memory CD4+ T cells were sorted as populations depleted of antigen-responding cells. CD8+ T cells were removed from PBMCs prior to stimulation. Anti-CD28/CD49d costimulation, CD40-blocking antibody and enfuvirtide were given to CD8-depleted PBMCs for approximately 18 hours. As to this clone: The antigen is unknown.

The libraries were made with immunoSEQ version 4 in survey mode. Measured with immunoSEQ multiplex PCR; TCRdb has only the in-frame clones, and not every one. The sample includes more than 30,000 clones, approximately 85% seen only once; the top ten take 18%. The sample here was CD4+ T cells sorted from PBMCs after 18-hour stimulation, taken from a patient who received antiretroviral therapy. The TCR comes from an adult woman with HIV who was CMV-seropositive. The gene calls are TRBV7-5 and TRBJ2-5; the table's D gene call, TRBD2, was not cross checked with the DNA. TRBV7-5 is described as a pseudogene. The DNA for the CDR3 is TGTGTCAGAAGCCCCTGGGGCGGGGAAAATGCACAAGAGACCCAGTACTTC. Its protein product is CVRSPWGGENAQETQYF.